These T cell receptor beta chains were read from a single sample in a study of T cell responses to AZD1222 COVID-19 vaccine. TCRdb's copy holds only in-frame clones and misses some; the assay was immunoSEQ multiplex PCR. Here the sample spans 160,000 or so clones, approximately 90% being singletons. Sample: peripheral blood, taken 28 days after the second dose of the MenACWY control vaccine. These receptors all come from an adult who received the MenACWY meningococcal vaccine as a control. CDR3s include the opening cysteine and the closing phenylalanine or tryptophan. D genes are given only for firm matches.

j_call v_call d_call cdr3_aa
TRBJ1-1 TRBV10-2 NA CASGGQLNTEAFF
TRBJ1-5 TRBV18 NA CASSPNTNQPQHF
TRBJ1-4 TRBV18 TRBD1 CASTYRDREKLFF
TRBJ1-6 TRBV6-5 NA CASSYSPAGDNSPLHF
TRBJ1-1 TRBV19 NA CASSPLRFPSGTEAFF
TRBJ2-5 TRBV10-3 TRBD2 CAISEVGSGVETQYF
TRBJ1-5 TRBV18 NA CASSRDSPLGPQHF
TRBJ2-2 TRBV7-3 TRBD1 CASSRQGTGELFF
TRBJ2-1 TRBV5-1 TRBD1 CASSLWGLPGQGEGEQFF
TRBJ1-5 TRBV21-1 NA CASSKGEGRQPQHF
TRBJ2-7 TRBV7-9 TRBD1 CASSPQGTLYEQYF
TRBJ2-3 TRBV10-1 TRBD2 CASSDSIAGSQDTQYF
TRBJ2-2 TRBV27 NA CASRPSRTVHGELFF
TRBJ1-4 TRBV28 NA CASRGAEKLFF
TRBJ1-5 TRBV7-2 NA CASSLYLGMGQPQHF
TRBJ2-7 TRBV20-1 TRBD2 CSASHGTSGIYEQYF
TRBJ1-1 TRBV6-5 NA CASSRQRTMNTEAFF
TRBJ2-2 TRBV7-2 NA CASSLIADSNTGELFF
TRBJ2-1 TRBV19 NA CASSHPRGPSYNEQFF
TRBJ1-4 TRBV27 NA CASSPTGRGNEKLFF
TRBJ2-3 TRBV15 NA CATSRDRPRGDTQYF
TRBJ1-5 TRBV9 TRBD1 CASSGGGVNQPQHF
TRBJ2-6 TRBV27 TRBD1 CASSLWGQGGTGANVLTF
TRBJ1-1 TRBV5-1 NA CASSVGGRPFNTEAFF
TRBJ1-2 TRBV5-6 NA CASSLIYGYTF
TRBJ1-2 TRBV28 NA CASRPQIVSYTF
TRBJ1-3 TRBV28 TRBD1 CASSSGTGGSGNTIYF
TRBJ2-1 TRBV5-4 NA CASSLGQGNPSYNEQFF
TRBJ1-2 TRBV7-2 NA CASSLDRVAANYGYTF
TRBJ2-7 TRBV5-6 NA CASSALDRPYEQYF
TRBJ1-5 TRBV12-2 NA CASRPLFDSNQPQHF
TRBJ1-2 TRBV28 TRBD1 CASGQGAGNYGYTF
TRBJ1-5 TRBV6-6 NA CASILGANNQPQHF
TRBJ2-5 TRBV18 NA CASSPERETQYF
TRBJ2-1 TRBV2 TRBD2 CASGGRASYNEQFF
TRBJ1-5 TRBV6-2/TRBV6-3 NA CASSPARSNQPQHF
TRBJ2-7 TRBV6-5 NA CASSYNGLPFYEQYF
TRBJ2-7 TRBV15 NA CATSGRDRSYEQYF
TRBJ2-2 TRBV4-3 NA CASSFAAGAPGELFF
TRBJ2-2 TRBV29-1 NA CSVGSGQTNTGELFF
TRBJ2-7 TRBV9 TRBD2 CASSGRTSGSYEQYF
TRBJ1-2 TRBV11-2 TRBD1 CASSFSAQGARMYGYTF
TRBJ2-7 TRBV7-9 NA CASTLSGSGEQYF
TRBJ2-2 TRBV6-2/TRBV6-3 NA CASRSLPADTGELFF
TRBJ1-2 TRBV2 TRBD1 CASSVRSLRQGATGYTF
TRBJ2-1 TRBV9 TRBD2 CASSSGTNPPYNEQFF
TRBJ1-2 TRBV20-1 TRBD1 CSASGDSKNYGYTF
TRBJ2-6 TRBV28 NA CASSLPGANVLTF
TRBJ2-7 TRBV19 TRBD2 CASSIVLAGVPYEQYF
TRBJ2-7 TRBV28 NA CASSPPARVQYF
TRBJ1-1 TRBV21-1 NA CASPDQGGTEAFF
TRBJ1-2 TRBV6-2/TRBV6-3 TRBD1 CASSYGQGRDYGYTF
TRBJ1-1 TRBV19 NA CASSSRLGAFF
TRBJ1-2 TRBV6-5 NA CASSYSRQVDRTF
TRBJ2-2 TRBV7-2 NA CASSFGLTNTGELFF
TRBJ2-7 TRBV27 NA CASSLTRQGTYEQYF